The 17 T cell receptor beta chains below come from one sample, sequenced in a study of PD-L1 blockade in urothelial cancer. This sample's time point: peripheral blood 6 weeks after treatment start. Sequencing was performed with immunoSEQ multiplex PCR; in TCRdb, only in-frame clones are kept and a portion is missing. Among 40,000 to 55,000 clones listed, 91% were seen once. Sequenced material: PBMCs, taken around atezolizumab (anti-PD-L1) treatment. The receptors come from an older man with urothelial cancer.

V is TRBV6-1 and J is TRBJ1-3; D is unclear. V was pared by 3 bases and J by 2 bases, with 8 bases between. CDR1 and CDR2 (germline): MNHNS, SASEGT. CDR3 length: 14 amino acids. CDR3 amino acids: CASSEEWTGNTIYF. CDR3 nucleotide sequence: TGTGCCAGCAGTGAGGAGTGGACTGGAAACACCATATATTTT.

The chain uses TRBV27 and TRBJ2-3, with 9 bases lining up with TRBD1. The length of the CDR3 is 14 residues. Germline V gene data show CDR1 as MNHEY and CDR2 as SMNVEV (reference sequence). The J segment lost 6 bases and the V segment lost 2 bases, leaving 3 bases of the junction unmatched. CDR3 amino acids: CASSLGQGWDTQYF. In nucleotides, the CDR3 is TGTGCCAGCAGTTTAGGACAGGGGTGGGATACGCAGTATTTT.

This clone was seen just once. The rearrangement joins TRBV28 to TRBJ1-3; 8 nucleotides agree with TRBD1. The CDR3 consists of 15 residues. V shed 7 bases, J shed 2 bases, and the junction held 7 bases outside the gene matches. The germline gives CDR1 MDHEN, CDR2 SYDVKM. In nucleotides, the CDR3 is TGTGCCAGCAAGACCCAGGACAGGGCTGGAAACACCATATATTTT. Its translation is CASKTQDRAGNTIYF.

As DNA, the CDR3 is TGCGCCAGCAGTTCGAGGGCCCCTAGTATGGGCGGGGAGCTGTTTTTT. Translating gives CASSSRAPSMGGELFF. The chain combines TRBV10-2 with TRBJ2-2; D possibly corresponds to TRBD2 (5 bases). V shed 5 bases and J shed 7 bases, with 20 bases lying between them. CDR3 length: 16 residues. Per the germline V gene, CDR1 is WSHSY and CDR2 is SAAADI.

V and J are TRBV5-1 and TRBJ1-1; 7 bases are shared with TRBD1. Germline V gives CDR1 SGHRS, CDR2 YFSETQ. V shed 0 bases and J 1 base; nucleotides not matched to a gene: 3. The CDR3 is made up of 15 amino acids. CDR3 bases: TGCGCCAGCAGCTTGGGGGGGACAGCGAACACTGAAGCTTTCTTT. It translates to CASSLGGTANTEAFF.

To note about this clone: In the same sample, other DNA sequences code for this CDR3. The chain links TRBV12-5 to TRBJ2-3, with 9 bases aligning to TRBD2. V gave up 7 bases and J gave up 6 bases; unmatched junction bases: 8. Germline values: CDR1 LGHNT, CDR2 FRNRAP. The CDR3 spans 14 residues. The CDR3 nucleotides are TGTGCTAGTGCCCCGGGACTAGCAGGGGATACGCAGTATTTT. Its translation is CASAPGLAGDTQYF.

V and J are TRBV5-6 and TRBJ2-5; D is uncertain. The CDR3 covers 13 residues. Trimming left V 0 bases short and J 2 bases short, with 5 bases between. Germline V CDR1 and CDR2: SGHDT, YYEEEE. The CDR3 here is CASSLATQETQYF. Here the CDR3 DNA reads TGTGCCAGCAGCTTGGCAACTCAAGAGACCCAGTACTTC.

In its sample, this clone was seen a few times. V gene TRBV19 combines with J gene TRBJ2-5, with D maybe TRBD1 (6 bases). Per the germline V gene, CDR1 is LNHDA and CDR2 is SQIVND (reference sequence). V was cut by 5 bases and J by 7 bases, with 23 bases left in between. This CDR3 is 16 amino acids long. CDR3 sequence reads: CASSPLEGGRFGTQYF. DNA of the CDR3: TGTGCCAGTAGTCCCCTCGAAGGGGGTCGGTTCGGGACCCAGTACTTC. Drawing the rest from reference TRBV19 and TRBJ2-5, the complete variable domain is DGGITQSPKYLFRKEGQNVTLSCEQNLNHDAMYWYRQDPGQGLRLIYYSQIVNDFQKGDIAEGYSVSREKKESFPLTVTSAQKNPTAFYLCASSPLEGGRFGTQYFGPGTRLLVL.

This rearrangement joins TRBV11-2 to TRBJ2-2; 7 bases map to TRBD2. The CDR3 length is 14 residues. From germline, CDR1 is SGHAT and CDR2 FQNNGV. With 5 bases clipped from V and 2 bases from J, the junction kept 2 bases outside the gene matches. CDR3 nucleotide sequence: TGTGCCAGCAGCCAAGCGGGAAACACCGGGGAGCTGTTTTTT. Amino acid sequence: CASSQAGNTGELFF. The full variable domain, completed using reference TRBV11-2 and TRBJ2-2, is EAGVAQSPRYKIIEKRQSVAFWCNPISGHATLYWYQQILGQGPKLLIQFQNNGVVDDSQLPKDRFSAERLKGVDSTLKIQPAKLEDSAVYLCASSQAGNTGELFFGEGSRLTVL.

The genes are TRBV6-6 and TRBJ2-7; 11 bases line up with TRBD2. Trimming at V came to 1 base and at J to 5 bases, leaving 4 bases not matched to a gene. The length of the CDR3 is 15 residues. The germline V gene has CDR1 MNHNY and CDR2 SVGAGI (reference sequence). The CDR3 here is CASSYLASGRNEQYF. The DNA of the CDR3 is TGTGCCAGCAGTTACTTGGCTAGCGGGAGGAACGAGCAGTACTTC.

This chain connects TRBV7-9 to TRBJ2-7; maybe TRBD1 (5 bases). Per germline, CDR1 SEHNR and CDR2 FQNEAQ (reference sequence). The CDR3 spans 12 residues. V was clipped by 4 bases and J by 4 bases, with 8 bases between them. Written as DNA, the CDR3 is TGTGCCAGCAGCTCGACAGCTTACGAGCAGTACTTC. Its protein product is CASSSTAYEQYF. The full variable domain, completed using reference TRBV7-9 and TRBJ2-7, is DTGVSQNPRHKITKRGQNVTFRCDPISEHNRLYWYRQTLGQGPEFLTYFQNEAQLEKSRLLSDRFSAERPKGSFSTLEIQRTEQGDSAMYLCASSSTAYEQYFGPGTRLTVT.

The table lists this clone with a few counts. This sequence joins TRBV2 and TRBJ2-7, with 7 bases identical to TRBD1. J lost 6 bases, V lost 4 bases, and 3 bases had no gene match. The germline V gene encodes CDR1 SNHLY and CDR2 FYNNEI. The CDR3 runs 12 residues. The DNA for the CDR3 is TGTGCCAGCAGTGCGACAGGGAGCGAGCAGTACTTC. Translation: CASSATGSEQYF. Full variable domain (rest looked up from reference TRBV2 and TRBJ2-7): EPEVTQTPSHQVTQMGQEVILRCVPISNHLYFYWYRQILGQKVEFLVSFYNNEISEKSEIFDDQFSVERPDGSNFTLKIRSTKLEDSAMYFCASSATGSEQYFGPGTRLTVT.

This sequence joins TRBV2 and TRBJ2-3; 9 positions match TRBD2. The trim removed 6 bases at V and 2 bases at J, leaving 6 bases unmatched. The length of the CDR3 is 15 residues. Germline values: CDR1 SNHLY, CDR2 FYNNEI. The CDR3 loop reads CASRATSGYTDTQYF. The CDR3 nucleotides are TGTGCCAGCAGGGCGACTAGCGGTTACACAGATACGCAGTATTTT.

The V call is TRBV28, the J call TRBJ2-4; D is perhaps TRBD1 (6 bases). CDR1 and CDR2 from the germline V gene are MDHEN and SYDVKM. Deletions cut 4 bases from V and 0 bases from J, with 19 bases between. The CDR3 extends over 18 amino acids. The CDR3 is CASSSAGTPSVAKNIQYF. DNA for the CDR3: TGTGCCAGCAGTTCAGCCGGGACACCCTCCGTAGCCAAAAACATTCAGTACTTC.

This chain uses TRBV19 with TRBJ2-7; 7 nucleotides match TRBD2. V shed 2 bases and J 0 bases; nucleotides not matched to a gene: 7. This CDR3 comprises 16 residues. CDR1 and CDR2 (germline): LNHDA, SQIVND (reference sequence). The CDR3 protein is CASSISASGISYEQYF. CDR3 nucleotides: TGTGCCAGTAGTATATCGGCTAGCGGAATCTCCTACGAGCAGTACTTC.

The rearrangement joins TRBV5-4 to TRBJ2-3; 10 nucleotides agree with TRBD1. Germline V lookup: CDR1 SGHNT, CDR2 YYREEE (reference sequence). After removal of 4 bases from V and 4 bases from J, the junction contained 6 bases not matched to a gene. The CDR3 extends over 15 amino acids. In DNA, the CDR3 is TGTGCCAGCAGCAAGGACAGGGGGAGATCAGATACGCAGTATTTT. This encodes CASSKDRGRSDTQYF.

The rearrangement joins TRBV7-2 to TRBJ2-7; D not certain. Germline V lookup: CDR1 SGHTA, CDR2 FQGNSA. This CDR3 has 15 amino acids. V was shortened by 5 bases and J by 3 bases, with 17 bases between the two germline ends. CDR3: CASSVTDGWVYEQYF. CDR3 bases: TGTGCCAGCAGCGTCACAGACGGATGGGTCTACGAGCAGTACTTC.